These 28 T cell receptor beta chains came from one sample sequenced in a study of T-cell reconstitution after alpha-beta-depleted transplantation in children. Construction of the TCRbeta library involved unique molecular identifiers. TCRdb re-analysed the PCR reads in MiXCR, keeping a single row per CDR3 protein. The table lists a few hundred thousand distinct CDR3 sequences, around 10% of them singletons, with 2% to 3% in the top ten. Specimen: PBMCs from the stem cell graft donor, collected from the stem cell graft. The receptors were gathered from a human donor who donated a stem cell graft to a child with acute lymphoblastic leukemia.

Only a few counts were recorded for this clonotype. The rearrangement links TRBV20-1 to TRBJ2-7, with 12 bases lining up with TRBD2. The germline V gene encodes CDR1 DFQATT and CDR2 SNEGSKA (reference sequence). After removal of 0 bases from V and 3 bases from J, the junction contained 9 bases not matched to a gene. The CDR3 contains 17 residues. The CDR3 DNA follows: TGCAGTGCTAGAGAACGACTAGCGGGAGTGTTGAACTACGAGCAGTACTTC. Translated: CSARERLAGVLNYEQYF.

The rearrangement uses TRBV7-2 and TRBJ2-3, with TRBD2 as a possible D gene (5 bases). Looked up from germline, CDR1 is SGHTA and CDR2 is FQGNSA. The V gene lost 4 bases and the J gene lost 10 bases, with 9 bases spanning the gap. This CDR3 is 11 amino acids long. The chain's CDR3 is CASSSGISQYF. Written as DNA, the CDR3 is TGTGCCAGCAGCTCGGGGATTTCGCAGTATTTT.

The CDR3 protein is CASSRLRTSGGNSYNEQFF. As DNA, the CDR3 is TGTGCCAGCAGCCGTCTACGGACTAGCGGGGGGAATTCCTACAATGAGCAGTTCTTC. The genes are TRBV4-2 and TRBJ2-1, with 14 bases fitting TRBD2. Germline CDR1 is LGHNA and CDR2 is YNFKEQ. The CDR3 length is 19 residues. The ends lost 4 bases at V and 1 base at J; junction bases unmatched: 9.

This clonotype was seen ten or more times. This chain connects TRBV28 to TRBJ1-1; D may be TRBD1 (6 bases). V was trimmed by 11 bases and J by 3 bases, leaving 13 bases between them. Germline CDR1 MDHEN, CDR2 SYDVKM. The CDR3 is 12 amino acids. The DNA of the CDR3 is TGTGCCGGAGGGGGAGGGTACACTGAAGCTTTCTTT. Protein: CAGGGGYTEAFF.

The chain employs TRBV7-6 and TRBJ2-3; 10 bases line up with TRBD1. Germline assignment: CDR1 SGHVS and CDR2 FNYEAQ. The CDR3 length is 14 residues. The V and J ends lost 4 bases and 6 bases, in that order; junction bases with no gene match: 4. The CDR3 spells CASSSTGGQDTQYF. As DNA, the CDR3 is TGTGCCAGCAGCTCGACAGGGGGCCAGGATACGCAGTATTTT.

The V gene is TRBV7-2, the J gene TRBJ2-1, with D perhaps assigned TRBD1 or TRBD2 (5 bases each). Trimming left V 2 bases short and J 5 bases short, with 16 bases between. The CDR3 covers 16 residues. Germline CDR1 reads SGHTA; CDR2 reads FQGNSA. The CDR3: CASSLFPGLDNNEQFF. The CDR3 DNA follows: TGTGCCAGCAGCTTATTTCCCGGACTGGACAACAATGAGCAGTTCTTC.

On this clonotype: At one of its ends the junction is not consistent with the germline gene, which may arise from a read error. The gene calls are TRBV13 and TRBJ2-1; weak D call: TRBD2 (5 bases). The CDR3 contains 15 residues. Germline CDR1 reads PRHDT; CDR2 reads FYEKMQ (reference sequence). CDR3 loop: CASSLEGSSYDEQFF. DNA of the CDR3: TGTGCCAGCAGCTTAGAAGGGAGCTCCTACGATGAGCAGTTCTTC.

The table lists this clonotype with a few counts. The chain recombines TRBV7-8 with TRBJ2-7, with a possible D match to TRBD1 (6 bases). Germline V gene lookup returns CDR1 SGHVS and CDR2 FQNEAQ. CDR3 length: 14 residues. Deletions cut 1 base from V and 3 bases from J, with 10 bases between. The CDR3: CASSLVPGHYEQYF. DNA for the CDR3: TGTGCCAGCAGCTTAGTTCCGGGACACTACGAGCAGTACTTC. The full variable domain, in which reference TRBV7-8 and TRBJ2-7 provide the parts outside the CDR3, is GAGVSQSPRYKVAKRGQDVALRCDPISGHVSLFWYQQALGQGPEFLTYFQNEAQLDKSGLPSDRFFAERPEGSVSTLKIQRTQQEDSAVYLCASSLVPGHYEQYFGPGTRLTVT.

The rearrangement links TRBV12-3 or TRBV12-4 to TRBJ2-5; a weak D match, TRBD1 (5 bases). The CDR3 spans 15 residues. The V and J ends lost 5 bases and 4 bases respectively, with 17 bases between them. The CDR3 coding sequence is TGTGCCAGCAGTCCCTGGACAATACGGCGAGAGACCCAGTACTTC. It is translated as CASSPWTIRRETQYF.

This clonotype was seen a few times. This chain connects TRBV12-3 or TRBV12-4 to TRBJ1-2, with D perhaps matching TRBD1 (6 bases). The germline V and J ends were trimmed by 3 bases and 4 bases, with 12 bases remaining between them. The CDR3 sequence is 14 residues long. The CDR3 spells CASSLQGRSYGYTF. The CDR3 nucleotides read TGTGCCAGCAGTTTGCAGGGGAGATCCTATGGCTACACCTTC.

This clonotype was counted many times. This chain joins TRBV6-4 and TRBJ1-5; 8 bases are a match to TRBD1. Germline values: CDR1 MRHNA, CDR2 SNTAGT. This CDR3 is built from 17 residues. J gave up 3 bases and V 6 bases, and 13 bases lay outside the gene matches. In DNA, the CDR3 is TGTGCCAGCAGAGAATCAGGGGGCGGACCCGTCAATCAGCCCCAGCATTTT. Protein sequence: CASRESGGGPVNQPQHF.

This clonotype has a handful of counts. This chain connects TRBV6-2 or TRBV6-3 to TRBJ2-1; the match to TRBD2 covers 11 bases. V gave up 0 bases and J gave up 6 bases; unmatched junction bases: 10. The germline gives CDR1 MNHEY, CDR2 SVGEGT. This CDR3 spans 18 amino acids. CDR3: CASSYSRKLAGDGNEQFF. The CDR3 bases are TGTGCCAGCAGTTACTCTAGAAAACTAGCGGGAGATGGCAATGAGCAGTTCTTC.

This clonotype turned up a few times. The chain recombines TRBV20-1 with TRBJ2-4; D unclear. Trimming took 6 bases from V and 4 from J, leaving 22 bases between them. Germline V gives CDR1 DFQATT, CDR2 SNEGSKA (reference sequence). CDR3 length: 16 residues. The CDR3 DNA reads as TGCAGTGCCCAAGGGTCTCCGATTCCTCCTAAAAACATTCAGTACTTC. This encodes CSAQGSPIPPKNIQYF.

The chain has TRBV5-1 and TRBJ2-5; 8 nucleotides agree with TRBD1. The CDR3 consists of 14 residues. Trimming cost V 3 bases and J 4 bases; bases outside gene matches: 5. Germline CDR1 and CDR2: SGHRS and YFSETQ. The CDR3 spells CASSYAGGAETQYF. CDR3 nucleotides: TGCGCCAGCAGCTACGCAGGGGGCGCAGAGACCCAGTACTTC.

In this sample, this clonotype turned up a few times. The chain recombines TRBV19 with TRBJ2-7, with 8 bases matching TRBD1. V lost 4 bases and J lost 6; bases outside the gene matches: 8. Germline CDR1 reads LNHDA; CDR2 reads SQIVND (reference sequence). The CDR3 is 14 residues long. CDR3 protein: CASSNPRQGSEQYF. The CDR3 coding sequence is TGTGCCAGTAGTAACCCGAGACAGGGGAGCGAGCAGTACTTC.

The chain carries TRBV7-9 and TRBJ1-4; D is ambiguous. The V gene's germline CDR1 is SEHNR and CDR2 FQNEAQ (reference sequence). The CDR3 totals 12 residues. V was trimmed by 6 bases and J by 4 bases, leaving 6 bases between them. For the CDR3, the DNA is TGTGCCAGCAGTCAGCATAATGAAAAACTGTTTTTT. Translated, it gives CASSQHNEKLFF.

V is TRBV12-3 or TRBV12-4 and J is TRBJ2-1, with TRBD1 matching 7 bases. The trim removed 4 bases at V and 2 bases at J, leaving 5 bases unmatched. The CDR3 is made up of 15 amino acids. CDR3 region: CASSYRQGPYNEQFF. CDR3 in DNA: TGTGCCAGCAGTTACCGACAGGGACCCTACAATGAGCAGTTCTTC.

A few counts support this clonotype. This chain connects TRBV29-1 to TRBJ2-5; D ambiguous. The length of the CDR3 is 12 residues. Germline CDR1 and CDR2: SQVTM and ANQGSEA. V lost 7 bases to trimming and J lost 3 bases, with 12 bases between them. The CDR3 here is CSASRWEETQYF. Here the CDR3 DNA reads TGCAGCGCCTCCAGGTGGGAAGAGACCCAGTACTTC.

The rearrangement links TRBV7-3 to TRBJ2-2, with 7 bases aligning to TRBD1. Germline V gives CDR1 SGHTA, CDR2 FQGTGA. The CDR3 runs to 18 residues. After removal of 3 bases from V and 1 base from J, the junction contained 11 bases not matched to a gene. The DNA for the CDR3 is TGTGCCAGCAGCTTCACGTTACTGGGACAGAGGAACACCGGGGAGCTGTTTTTT. Amino acid sequence: CASSFTLLGQRNTGELFF.

This clonotype occurred a few times. The chain combines TRBV3-1 with TRBJ2-3; a weak D match, TRBD1 (5 bases). Germline V gives CDR1 LGHDT, CDR2 YNNKEL (reference sequence). The CDR3 covers 15 residues. The V and J ends lost 1 base and 4 bases respectively, with 12 bases between them. CDR3: CASSQVSGRADTQYF. CDR3 sequence (DNA): TGTGCCAGCAGCCAAGTCTCGGGCAGGGCAGATACGCAGTATTTT.

This clonotype was seen more than once but under ten times. The rearrangement joins TRBV12-3 or TRBV12-4 to TRBJ1-4; TRBD1 might be the D (6 bases). The length of the CDR3 is 14 residues. V dropped 4 bases and J dropped 7 bases, with 13 bases sitting between them. The CDR3 bases are TGTGCCAGCAGTTCCACAGGGTGGAGTGAAAAACTGTTTTTT. This sequence encodes CASSSTGWSEKLFF.

The V and J genes are TRBV6-2 or TRBV6-3 and TRBJ2-1, with D unclear. The CDR3 covers 16 residues. CDR1 and CDR2 (germline): MNHEY, SVGEGT. Trimming shortened V by 0 bases and J by 2 bases, and 11 bases separated the two germline ends. The CDR3 loop is CASSYSGSFPYNEQFF. The CDR3 DNA reads TGTGCCAGCAGTTACTCTGGCAGCTTTCCCTACAATGAGCAGTTCTTC.

V gene TRBV30 combines with J gene TRBJ2-3, with D unclear. The ends were cut back, 2 bases at V and 6 bases at J, with 18 bases in the middle. The CDR3 consists of 15 residues. Per the germline V gene, CDR1 is GTSNPN and CDR2 is SVGIG (reference sequence). CDR3: CAWSWARKPRDTQYF. The CDR3 DNA follows: TGTGCCTGGAGTTGGGCAAGGAAACCTCGGGATACGCAGTATTTT.

This clonotype has a count of ten or more. The J gene is TRBJ1-3, the V gene TRBV5-6; D possibly corresponds to TRBD1 (5 bases). Trimming took off 2 bases at V and 0 bases at J, with 15 bases between the two ends. Germline V CDR1 and CDR2: SGHDT, YYEEEE. This CDR3 is 17 amino acids long. In DNA, the CDR3 is TGTGCCAGCAGCTTATTCGGGGCTGGGGCCTCTGGAAACACCATATATTTT. As protein: CASSLFGAGASGNTIYF.

The chain joins TRBV28 to TRBJ2-2; 8 bases are a match to TRBD2. CDR1 and CDR2 (germline): MDHEN, SYDVKM. This CDR3 region has 17 residues. With V trimmed by 2 bases and J by 2 bases, 7 bases remained unmatched. The CDR3 loop is CASSLHSLAANTGELFF. The CDR3 DNA is TGTGCCAGCAGTTTACATTCACTAGCGGCTAACACCGGGGAGCTGTTTTTT. Full variable domain (remainder filled in from reference TRBV28 and TRBJ2-2): DVKVTQSSRYLVKRTGEKVFLECVQDMDHENMFWYRQDPGLGLRLIYFSYDVKMKEKGDIPEGYSVSREKKERFSLILESASTNQTSMYLCASSLHSLAANTGELFFGEGSRLTVL.

The V and J genes are TRBV7-2 and TRBJ2-3, with no clear D. The CDR3 totals 15 residues. CDR1 and CDR2 from the germline V gene are SGHTA and FQGNSA. Trimming removed 2 bases from V and 0 bases from J, with 9 bases in between. The CDR3 sequence: CASSLSESSTDTQYF. As DNA, the CDR3 is TGTGCCAGCAGCTTATCCGAGAGTAGCACAGATACGCAGTATTTT. Filled out from reference TRBV7-2 and TRBJ2-3, the complete variable domain reads GAGVSQSPSNKVTEKGKDVELRCDPISGHTALYWYRQSLGQGLEFLIYFQGNSAPDKSGLPSDRFSAERTGGSVSTLTIQRTQQEDSAVYLCASSLSESSTDTQYFGPGTRLTVL.

The rearrangement links TRBV7-6 to TRBJ2-5; 8 bases agree with TRBD2. CDR3 length equals 18 residues. CDR1 and CDR2 (germline): SGHVS, FNYEAQ. V shed 1 base, J shed 3 bases, and the junction held 13 bases outside the gene matches. CDR3 residues: CASSLELSASGRKETQYF. The CDR3 nucleotides are TGTGCCAGCAGCTTAGAGCTCTCGGCTAGCGGGCGCAAAGAGACCCAGTACTTC. The full variable domain, completed using reference TRBV7-6 and TRBJ2-5, is GAGVSQSPRYKVTKRGQDVALRCDPISGHVSLYWYRQALGQGPEFLTYFNYEAQQDKSGLPNDRFSAERPEGSISTLTIQRTEQRDSAMYRCASSLELSASGRKETQYFGPGTRLLVL.

The rearrangement uses TRBV21-1 and TRBJ2-7. TRBV21-1 is a documented pseudogene. This CDR3 comprises 11 residues. CDR3 loop: CASSKWYEQYF. The CDR3 DNA reads TGTGCCAGCAGCAAATGGTACGAGCAGTACTTC.